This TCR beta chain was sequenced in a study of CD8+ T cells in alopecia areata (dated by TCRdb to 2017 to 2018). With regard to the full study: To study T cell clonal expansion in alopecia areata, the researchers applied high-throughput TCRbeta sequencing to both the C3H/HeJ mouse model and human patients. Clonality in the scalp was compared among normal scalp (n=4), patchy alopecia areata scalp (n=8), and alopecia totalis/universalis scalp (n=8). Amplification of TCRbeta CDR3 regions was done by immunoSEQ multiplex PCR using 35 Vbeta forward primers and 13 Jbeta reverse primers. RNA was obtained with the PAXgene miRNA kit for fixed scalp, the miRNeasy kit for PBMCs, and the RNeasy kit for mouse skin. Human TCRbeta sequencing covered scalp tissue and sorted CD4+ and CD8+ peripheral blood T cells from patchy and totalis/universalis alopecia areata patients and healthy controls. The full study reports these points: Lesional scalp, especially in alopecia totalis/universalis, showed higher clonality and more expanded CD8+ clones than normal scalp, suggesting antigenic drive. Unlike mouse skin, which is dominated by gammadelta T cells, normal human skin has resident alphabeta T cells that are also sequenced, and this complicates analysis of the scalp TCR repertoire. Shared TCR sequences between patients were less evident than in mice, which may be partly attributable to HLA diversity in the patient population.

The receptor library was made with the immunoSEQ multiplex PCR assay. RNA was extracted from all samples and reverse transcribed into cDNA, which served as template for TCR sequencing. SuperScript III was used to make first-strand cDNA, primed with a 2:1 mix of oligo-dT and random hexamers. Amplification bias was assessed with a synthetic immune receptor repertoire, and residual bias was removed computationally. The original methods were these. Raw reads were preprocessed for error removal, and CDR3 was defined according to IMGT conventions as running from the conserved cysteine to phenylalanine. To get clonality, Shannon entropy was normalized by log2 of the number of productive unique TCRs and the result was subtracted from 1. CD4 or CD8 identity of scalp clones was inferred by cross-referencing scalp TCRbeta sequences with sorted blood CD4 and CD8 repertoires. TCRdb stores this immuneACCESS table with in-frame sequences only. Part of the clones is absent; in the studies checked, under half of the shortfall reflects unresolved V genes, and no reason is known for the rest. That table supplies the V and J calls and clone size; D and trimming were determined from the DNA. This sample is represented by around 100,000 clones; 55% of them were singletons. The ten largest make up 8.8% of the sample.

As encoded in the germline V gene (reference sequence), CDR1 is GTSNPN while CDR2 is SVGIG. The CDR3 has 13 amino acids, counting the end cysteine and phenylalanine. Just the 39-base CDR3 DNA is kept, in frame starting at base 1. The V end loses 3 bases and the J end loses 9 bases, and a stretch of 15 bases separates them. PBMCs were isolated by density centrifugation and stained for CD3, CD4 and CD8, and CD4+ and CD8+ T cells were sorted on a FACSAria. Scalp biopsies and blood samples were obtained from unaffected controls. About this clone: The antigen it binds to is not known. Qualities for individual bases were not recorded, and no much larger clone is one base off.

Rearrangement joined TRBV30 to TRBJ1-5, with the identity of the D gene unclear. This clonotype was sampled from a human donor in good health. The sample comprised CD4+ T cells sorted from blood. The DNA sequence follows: TGTGCCTGGAGGAGAAACAACCAATCGCCCCAGCATTTT. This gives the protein CAWRRNNQSPQHF.